This TCR beta chain was recovered during a study of blood T cells in healthy people across ages. Study observations and caveats: TCR beta diversity tracked closely with naive T cell percentage.

The germline V gene has CDR1 DFQATT and CDR2 SNEGSKA (reference sequence). The V gene lost 2 bases and the J gene lost 6 bases, with 23 bases spanning the gap. The CDR3 length is 17 residues. Each donor's blood draw was 7.5 to 10 milliliters of peripheral blood. It was with a sample-barcoded 5' primer and a J-beta primer mix that a second PCR of about 6 to 11 cycles was run. One entry per CDR3 protein, called by TCRdb with MiXCR from the 5' RACE reads. The sample includes 800,000 to 950,000 distinct CDR3 sequences, around 36% of them seen just once. This clonotype was recorded at least ten times. Its antigen remains unidentified.

This sequence joins TRBV20-1 and TRBJ2-1, with D perhaps given as TRBD1 or TRBD2 (5 bases each). This receptor was obtained from a man younger than 35 in good health. Specimen: blood. CDR3 sequence (DNA): TGCAGTGCTAGATGTTGTATTACGACCTACGGGGCCAATGAGCAGTTCTTC. It specifies CSARCCITTYGANEQFF.